The 24 T cell receptor beta chains given below trace back to one sample, sequenced in a study of cytomegalovirus exposure and HLA in healthy donors. PCR was performed using 60 Vbeta and 13 Jbeta primers. Using immunoSEQ multiplex PCR, the repertoire was profiled, and TCRdb retains in-frame clones only, with some absent. The sample carries approximately 120,000 clones, approximately 70% recorded once. The sequenced sample consisted of PBMCs. Every receptor here comes from a man in his 60s in good health and CMV-seropositive.

This clone was seen just once. The V call is TRBV6-6, the J call TRBJ1-4; the match to TRBD1 covers 7 bases. J lost 6 bases, V lost 2 bases, and 9 bases had no gene match. CDR3 length: 16 residues. Germline V lookup: CDR1 MNHNY, CDR2 SVGAGI (reference sequence). The CDR3 reads CASSYPLTGVDEKLFF. For the CDR3, the DNA is TGTGCCAGCAGTTACCCCCTAACAGGGGTGGATGAAAAACTGTTTTTT.

This chain links TRBV29-1 with TRBJ2-5, with 11 bases identical to TRBD2. Germline V gene lookup returns CDR1 SQVTM and CDR2 ANQGSEA. The CDR3 consists of 14 residues. Unmatched junction bases numbered 5, after V lost 7 bases and J lost 1 base. The CDR3 reads CSAGTSGFQETQYF. The DNA of the CDR3 is TGCAGCGCGGGGACTAGCGGTTTCCAAGAGACCCAGTACTTC.

This clone was counted between two and nine times. This chain links TRBV15 with TRBJ2-5; 7 nucleotides agree with TRBD2. V lost 8 bases, J lost 3 bases, and 12 bases stayed unmatched. This CDR3 comprises 15 residues. CDR1 is LNHNV and CDR2 is YYDKDF in the germline V gene (reference sequence). Here the CDR3 DNA reads TGTGCCACCTCCCGGGTGGCTAGCGGCAAAGAGACCCAGTACTTC. Its protein is CATSRVASGKETQYF.

The genes are TRBV2 and TRBJ2-3, with a possible D match to TRBD1 (5 bases). Per germline, CDR1 SNHLY and CDR2 FYNNEI. The CDR3 loop spans 11 amino acids. The germline V and J ends were trimmed by 10 bases and 5 bases, with 10 bases remaining between them. CDR3 amino acids: CAIGARDTQYF. CDR3 sequence (DNA): TGTGCCATAGGGGCGAGAGATACGCAGTATTTT.

The sample holds a few counts of this clone. The chain has TRBV6-5 and TRBJ1-6, with TRBD1 matching 7 bases. CDR1 and CDR2 from the germline V gene are MNHEY and SVGAGI. J gave up 10 bases and V 2 bases, and 11 bases lay outside the gene matches. The CDR3 is 16 residues long. CDR3 bases: TGTGCCAGCAGTTACGGGCCGACAGGGTCAATATCACCCCTCCACTTT. This encodes CASSYGPTGSISPLHF.

The rearrangement links TRBV19 to TRBJ1-2; a weak D match, TRBD1 (6 bases). The CDR3 spans 14 residues. CDR1 is LNHDA and CDR2 is SQIVND in the germline V gene (reference sequence). Trimming took off 4 bases at V and 5 bases at J, with 14 bases between the two ends. The CDR3 protein is CASSTQQGSYGYTF. The CDR3 nucleotides read TGTGCCAGTAGTACACAACAGGGATCGTATGGCTACACCTTC.

The V call is TRBV28, the J call TRBJ2-2, with D tentatively TRBD2 (7 bases). V lost 2 bases and J 2 bases, leaving 12 bases between the germline ends. The CDR3 contains 16 residues. Germline V gene sequence: CDR1 MDHEN, CDR2 SYDVKM. As DNA, the CDR3 is TGTGCCAGCAGTTTAGGGGGGGCGACTAACACCGGGGAGCTGTTTTTT. Amino acid sequence: CASSLGGATNTGELFF.

The sample holds a few counts of this clone. The chain recombines TRBV29-1 with TRBJ2-7; 7 bases agree with TRBD1. In germline, CDR1 is SQVTM, CDR2 ANQGSEA. V was clipped by 3 bases and J by 5 bases; unmatched bases: 7. CDR3 length equals 13 residues. CDR3 sequence reads: CSVEGTTGDEQYF. In DNA, the CDR3 is TGCAGCGTTGAGGGAACCACAGGGGACGAGCAGTACTTC.

This clone was found a few times. V is TRBV7-9 and J is TRBJ1-4; D gene unclear. The CDR3 runs 16 residues. V was cut by 3 bases and J by 4 bases, with 15 bases left in between. Germline CDR1 and CDR2: SEHNR and FQNEAQ (reference sequence). The CDR3 is CASSFPMVGSNEKLFF. CDR3 nucleotides: TGTGCCAGCAGCTTCCCCATGGTCGGGAGTAATGAAAAACTGTTTTTT.

This chain uses TRBV5-6 with TRBJ1-6; 9 nucleotides line up with TRBD1. The V gene end was trimmed by 0 bases and the J gene end by 9 bases; junction bases not matched to a gene: 7. Germline V gene sequence: CDR1 SGHDT, CDR2 YYEEEE. The CDR3 totals 16 residues. The CDR3 spells CASSLATGGHGSPLHF. As DNA, the CDR3 is TGTGCCAGCAGCTTGGCCACAGGGGGCCACGGTTCACCCCTCCACTTT.

The rearrangement uses TRBV28 and TRBJ2-7; 8 bases map to TRBD1. The trim removed 5 bases at V and 4 bases at J, leaving 13 bases unmatched. The germline V gene has CDR1 MDHEN and CDR2 SYDVKM. The CDR3 sequence is 16 residues long. CDR3 sequence: CASSLRASDREYEQYF. CDR3 sequence (DNA): TGTGCCAGCAGTCTCCGTGCATCGGACAGGGAATACGAGCAGTACTTC.

This clone has more than one count but fewer than ten. The chain employs TRBV10-2 and TRBJ1-5, with 9 bases identical to TRBD1. CDR3 size: 15 residues. Germline loops: CDR1 WSHSY, CDR2 SAAADI. J was trimmed by 5 bases and V by 1 base; bases with no gene match: 3. As DNA, the CDR3 is TGCGCCAGCAGTGAGTGGACAGGGGTGGATCAGCCCCAGCATTTT. Amino acid sequence: CASSEWTGVDQPQHF.

The V call is TRBV9, the J call TRBJ1-1; D is perhaps TRBD1 (5 bases). The germline gives CDR1 SGDLS, CDR2 YYNGEE. The CDR3 totals 14 residues. Trimming stripped 3 bases from V and 2 bases from J, with 11 bases between. The chain's CDR3 is CASSATVTNTEAFF. The CDR3 DNA sequence: TGTGCCAGCAGCGCGACAGTGACTAACACTGAAGCTTTCTTT.

A single count supports this clone. V gene TRBV18 combines with J gene TRBJ1-1; TRBD1 aligns across 7 bases. J lost 4 bases, V lost 6 bases, and 5 bases had no gene match. The V gene's germline CDR1 is KGHSH and CDR2 LQKENI. The CDR3 consists of 13 residues. The CDR3 sequence is CASSEGTVTEAFF. CDR3 nucleotides: TGTGCCAGCTCCGAAGGGACAGTCACTGAAGCTTTCTTT.

The V call is TRBV11-2, the J call TRBJ1-2, with 12 bases matching TRBD1. V dropped 4 bases and J dropped 5; count of bases not matched to a gene: 5. This CDR3 is built from 15 residues. The germline gives CDR1 SGHAT, CDR2 FQNNGV. The CDR3 nucleotides read TGTGCCAGCAGCTCAGGGACAGGGGGCGCGTATGGCTACACCTTC. This gives the protein CASSSGTGGAYGYTF.

The J gene is TRBJ2-1, the V gene TRBV11-3; TRBD2 aligns across 7 bases. Unmatched junction bases numbered 4, after V lost 2 bases and J lost 3 bases. Germline CDR1 SGHNT, CDR2 YENEEA. The length of the CDR3 is 15 residues. CDR3 sequence reads: CASSLRLADYNEQFF. The CDR3 DNA reads as TGTGCCAGCAGCTTAAGGCTAGCGGACTACAATGAGCAGTTCTTC.

This clone came up a few times. The rearrangement joins TRBV5-1 to TRBJ1-6, with D maybe TRBD1 (6 bases). The CDR3 spans 14 residues. Germline CDR1 SGHRS, CDR2 YFSETQ. The V gene lost 4 bases and the J gene lost 4 bases, with 9 bases spanning the gap. CDR3 sequence (DNA): TGCGCCAGCAGCCCCGGACAGTATAATTCACCCCTCCACTTT. Amino acid sequence: CASSPGQYNSPLHF.

The chain couples TRBV7-3 to TRBJ2-3; 9 bases match TRBD1. Germline CDR1 SGHTA, CDR2 FQGTGA. The length of the CDR3 is 12 residues. With V trimmed by 8 bases and J by 3 bases, 0 bases remained unmatched. The chain's CDR3 is CASGTGTDTQYF. In DNA, the CDR3 is TGTGCCAGCGGGACAGGGACAGATACGCAGTATTTT.

The CDR3 loop reads CASSLAFRDRGSRLYSNQPQHF. The DNA for the CDR3 is TGTGCCAGCAGCTTAGCGTTTCGGGACAGGGGGAGCCGATTATATAGCAATCAGCCCCAGCATTTT. V gene TRBV7-4 combines with J gene TRBJ1-5; 11 nucleotides match TRBD1. In germline, CDR1 is SGHVT, CDR2 SQSDAQ. The CDR3 has 22 amino acids. The V segment lost 0 bases and the J segment 0 bases; nucleotides outside the gene matches: 16.

The rearrangement joins TRBV7-9 to TRBJ2-7, with TRBD2 as a possible D gene (5 bases). The CDR3 runs 13 residues. Deletions cut 1 base from V and 4 bases from J, with 8 bases between. CDR1 is SEHNR and CDR2 is FQNEAQ in the germline V gene (reference sequence). The CDR3 nucleotides are TGTGCCAGCAGCTTAGGGGGAGAATACGAGCAGTACTTC. Amino acid sequence: CASSLGGEYEQYF.

The chain combines TRBV28 with TRBJ2-5; D is perhaps TRBD1 (5 bases). Per the germline V gene, CDR1 is MDHEN and CDR2 is SYDVKM. The CDR3 covers 12 residues. V lost 4 bases and J lost 4, with 7 bases in between. CDR3 sequence (DNA): TGTGCCAGCAGTTCCACAGGAGAGACCCAGTACTTC. Translating it yields CASSSTGETQYF.

The chain combines TRBV7-9 with TRBJ2-7; D uncertain. V was cut by 3 bases and J by 6 bases, with 12 bases left in between. The germline gives CDR1 SEHNR, CDR2 FQNEAQ (reference sequence). The CDR3 runs to 13 residues. The CDR3 DNA sequence: TGTGCCAGCAGCTTGCGAAGCGATAGCGAGCAGTACTTC. Amino acid sequence: CASSLRSDSEQYF.

This clone was counted a few times. The J gene is TRBJ1-2, the V gene TRBV5-8; D may be TRBD1 (5 bases). Germline lookup yields CDR1 SGHTS and CDR2 YDEGEE. V was cut by 1 base and J by 3 bases, with 16 bases left in between. The CDR3 is 16 amino acids. The CDR3, as DNA: TGTGCCAGCAGCTTGCTATCGGCAGGGTTAGACTATGGCTACACCTTC. This encodes CASSLLSAGLDYGYTF.

V gene TRBV7-9 combines with J gene TRBJ2-3; TRBD2 is a possible D gene (6 bases). V was trimmed by 10 bases and J by 2 bases, leaving 10 bases between them. The CDR3 consists of 12 residues. Germline assignment: CDR1 SEHNR and CDR2 FQNEAQ (reference sequence). The CDR3 DNA reads as TGTGCCACCCGGGGGTTCACAGATACGCAGTATTTT. Its protein is CATRGFTDTQYF.